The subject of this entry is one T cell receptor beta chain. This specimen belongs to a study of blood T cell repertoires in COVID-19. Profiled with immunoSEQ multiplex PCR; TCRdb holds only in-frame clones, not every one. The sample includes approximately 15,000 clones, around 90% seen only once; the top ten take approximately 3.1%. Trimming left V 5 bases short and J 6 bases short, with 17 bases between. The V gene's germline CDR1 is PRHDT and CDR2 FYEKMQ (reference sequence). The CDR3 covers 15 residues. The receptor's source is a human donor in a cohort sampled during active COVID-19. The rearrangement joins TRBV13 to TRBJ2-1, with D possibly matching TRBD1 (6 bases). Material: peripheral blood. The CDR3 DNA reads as TGTGCCAGCAGCCTCAGGGTGGAAGGGGGCAATGAGCAGTTCTTC. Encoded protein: CASSLRVEGGNEQFF.